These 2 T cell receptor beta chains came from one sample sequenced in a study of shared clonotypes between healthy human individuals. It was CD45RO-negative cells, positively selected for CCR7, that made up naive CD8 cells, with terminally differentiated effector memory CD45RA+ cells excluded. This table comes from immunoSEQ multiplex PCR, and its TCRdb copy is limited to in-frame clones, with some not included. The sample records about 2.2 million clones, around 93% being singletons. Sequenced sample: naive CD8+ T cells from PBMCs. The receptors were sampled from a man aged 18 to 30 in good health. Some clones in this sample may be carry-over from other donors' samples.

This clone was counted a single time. CDR3 protein: CASSYGTSGGRYEQYF. CDR3 DNA: TGTGCCAGCAGTTACGGGACTAGCGGGGGAAGGTACGAGCAGTACTTC. The chain employs TRBV6-5 and TRBJ2-7, with 14 bases that match TRBD2. V shed 2 bases, J shed 4 bases, and the junction held 4 bases outside the gene matches. Germline V gene data show CDR1 as MNHEY and CDR2 as SVGAGI. This CDR3 contains 16 residues.

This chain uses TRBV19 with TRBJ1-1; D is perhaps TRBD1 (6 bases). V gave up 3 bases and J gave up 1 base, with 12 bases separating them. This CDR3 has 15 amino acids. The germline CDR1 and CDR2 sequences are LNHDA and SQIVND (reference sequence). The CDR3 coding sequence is TGTGCCAGTAGTATTAACGGACAGTGGAACACTGAAGCTTTCTTT. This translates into CASSINGQWNTEAFF. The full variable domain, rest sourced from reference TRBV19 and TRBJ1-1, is DGGITQSPKYLFRKEGQNVTLSCEQNLNHDAMYWYRQDPGQGLRLIYYSQIVNDFQKGDIAEGYSVSREKKESFPLTVTSAQKNPTAFYLCASSINGQWNTEAFFGQGTRLTVV.